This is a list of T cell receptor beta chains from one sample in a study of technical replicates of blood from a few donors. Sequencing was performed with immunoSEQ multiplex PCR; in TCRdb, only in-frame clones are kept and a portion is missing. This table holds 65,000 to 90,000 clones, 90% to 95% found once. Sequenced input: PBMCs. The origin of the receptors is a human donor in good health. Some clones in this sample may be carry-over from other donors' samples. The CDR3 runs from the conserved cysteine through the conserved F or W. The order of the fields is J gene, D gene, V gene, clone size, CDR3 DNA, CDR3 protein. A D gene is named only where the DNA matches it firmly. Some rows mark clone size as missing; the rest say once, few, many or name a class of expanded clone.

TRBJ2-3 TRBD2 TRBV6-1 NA TGTGCCAGCAGTGAGGCCCCCGGAGCGGGGGGGCCAGATACGCAGTATTTT CASSEAPGAGGPDTQYF
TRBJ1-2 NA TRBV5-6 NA TGTGCCAGCAGCTTGGACAGGACTAACTATGGCTACACCTTC CASSLDRTNYGYTF
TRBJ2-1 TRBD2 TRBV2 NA TGTGCCAGCACAACATTAGCGGGCCGTATACTGAATGAGCAGTTCTTC CASTTLAGRILNEQFF
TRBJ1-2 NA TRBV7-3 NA TGTGCCAGCAGCCGGAGTTATGGCTACACCTTC CASSRSYGYTF
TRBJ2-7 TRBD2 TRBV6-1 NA TGTGCCAGCAGTGGGGCCTCTCGCGGGGGGGAGCAGTACTTC CASSGASRGGEQYF
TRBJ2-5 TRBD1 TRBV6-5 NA TGTGCCAGCAGGGCCCAGGGGGCGTTTGAGACCCAGTACTTC CASRAQGAFETQYF
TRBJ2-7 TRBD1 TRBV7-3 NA TGTGCCAGCACCGAAGGTGGGACAGAAACCTACGAGCAGTACTTC CASTEGGTETYEQYF
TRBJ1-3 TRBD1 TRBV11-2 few TGTGCCAGCAGCTTTACAGGGGGTGGAAACACCATATATTTT CASSFTGGGNTIYF
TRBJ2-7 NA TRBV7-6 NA TGTGCCACGTCTTCGACACGCTCCTACGAGCAGTACTTC CATSSTRSYEQYF
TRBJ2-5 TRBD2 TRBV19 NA TGTGCCAGTTCCAGTCATAGCGGGAGTGTCCGAGAGACCCAGTACTTC CASSSHSGSVRETQYF
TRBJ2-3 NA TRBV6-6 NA TGTGCCAGCAGTTATGGGGGGGGGCTCAGCACAGATACGCAGTATTTT CASSYGGGLSTDTQYF
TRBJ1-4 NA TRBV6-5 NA TGTGCCAGCAGCCCAGGGTGGACTAATGAAAAACTGTTTTTT CASSPGWTNEKLFF
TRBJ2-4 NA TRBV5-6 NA TGTGCCAGCAGCTTGTATGGGGCGGTGGTCAAAAACATTCAGTACTTC CASSLYGAVVKNIQYF
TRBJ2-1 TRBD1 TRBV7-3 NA TGTGCCAGCAGCGCTTGGACAGGGGGGGAGCAGTTCTTC CASSAWTGGEQFF
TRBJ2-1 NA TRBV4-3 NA TGCGCCAGCGAGGGGCAGGGGACCAATGAGCAGTTCTTC CASEGQGTNEQFF
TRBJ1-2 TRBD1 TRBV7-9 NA TGTGCCAGCAGCCGGGACAGTGGGGGCTACACCTTC CASSRDSGGYTF
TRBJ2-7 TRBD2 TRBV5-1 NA TGCGCCAGCAGCTTGGGCGCAGCGGGGGGGCCTATCGAGCAGTACTTC CASSLGAAGGPIEQYF
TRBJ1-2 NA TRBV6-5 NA TGTGCCAGCACCAAGACTCACGACAGCTTTGATGGCTACACCTTC CASTKTHDSFDGYTF
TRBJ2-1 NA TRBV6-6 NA TGTGCCAGCACCGAAGTTAGCGGCGAGCAGTTCTTC CASTEVSGEQFF
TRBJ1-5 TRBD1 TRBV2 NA TGTGCCAGCAGTCCGGGACAGGGGGCGGGTCAGCCCCAGCATTTT CASSPGQGAGQPQHF
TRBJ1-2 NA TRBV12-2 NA TGTGCAAGACCTGCGGGGCAGGGCTGTGGCTACACCTTC CARPAGQGCGYTF
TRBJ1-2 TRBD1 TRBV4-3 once TGCGCCAGCAGCCAAGATGGCGGACCAGGGGGAAGCGGCTACACCTTC CASSQDGGPGGSGYTF
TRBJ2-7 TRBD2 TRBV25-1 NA TGTGCCAGCAGTGAATCGGGAGGTTACGAGCAGTACTTC CASSESGGYEQYF
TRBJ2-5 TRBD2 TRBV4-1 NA TGCGCCAGCAGCCACTCACGGACTAGCGGGAGGGAGACCCAGTACTTC CASSHSRTSGRETQYF
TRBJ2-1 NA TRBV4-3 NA TGCGCCAGCAGCCCGAGGGCGGGGGCCGTCTCCTACAATGAGCAGTTCTTC CASSPRAGAVSYNEQFF
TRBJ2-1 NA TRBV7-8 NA TGTGCCAGCAGCTCCGGGTCCCCCGGCAATGAGCAGTTCTTC CASSSGSPGNEQFF
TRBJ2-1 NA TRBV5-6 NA TGTGCCAGCAGCTTGGGTCCAAACAAGCAGTTCTTC CASSLGPNKQFF
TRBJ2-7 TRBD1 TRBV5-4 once TGTGCCAGCAGCTTAGTGGGACAGGATCCCTTCGAGCAGTACTTC CASSLVGQDPFEQYF
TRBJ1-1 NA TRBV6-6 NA TGTGCCAGCAGTTATGGGGGGGCCGGGGTCGGCACTGAAGCTTTCTTT CASSYGGAGVGTEAFF
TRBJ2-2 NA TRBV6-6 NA TGTGCCAGCAGTTACTCGGTGCGAGCTAGGGAGCTGTTTTTT CASSYSVRARELFF
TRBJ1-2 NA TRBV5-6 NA TGTGCCAGCAGCCATAGAATGACAGGAGGAAACTATGGCTACACCTTC CASSHRMTGGNYGYTF
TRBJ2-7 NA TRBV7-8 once TGTGCCAGCAGCCCGAACGTAAGGCAGGCCTACGAGCAGTACTTC CASSPNVRQAYEQYF
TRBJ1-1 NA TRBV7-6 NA TGTGCCAGCAGCTTAGACGGGGGGGCTGAAGCTTTCTTT CASSLDGGAEAFF
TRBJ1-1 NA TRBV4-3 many TGCGCCAGCAGCCAAGGAATGATGGCAGGCGCGACCACTGAAGCTTTCTTT CASSQGMMAGATTEAFF
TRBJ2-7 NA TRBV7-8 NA TGTGCCAGCAGCTCAACTAGAACTACCTCCTACGAGCAGTACTTC CASSSTRTTSYEQYF
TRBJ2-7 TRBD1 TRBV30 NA TGTGCCTGGAGGTGGGTAGGGGGCCACGAGCAGTACTTC CAWRWVGGHEQYF
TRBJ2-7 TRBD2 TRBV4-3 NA TGCGCCAGCAGCCAAGACGTACTAGCGGGAGCAACGGTGTCCTACGAGCAGTACTTC CASSQDVLAGATVSYEQYF
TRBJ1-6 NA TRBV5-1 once TGCGCCAGCAGCGCGCAGGCTAATTCACCCCTCCACTTT CASSAQANSPLHF
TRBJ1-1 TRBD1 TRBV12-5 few TGTGCTAGTGGGGGGGACAGGTCCCGTACTATGAACACTGAAGCTTTCTTT CASGGDRSRTMNTEAFF
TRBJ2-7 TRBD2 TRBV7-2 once TGTGCCAGCAGCTTAGTGGCGGGGGGCTTATACGAGCAGTACTTC CASSLVAGGLYEQYF
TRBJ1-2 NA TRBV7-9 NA TGTGCCAGCAGCGAAGGACAGTTATTAACCTATGGCTACACCTTC CASSEGQLLTYGYTF
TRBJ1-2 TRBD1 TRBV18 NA TGTGCCAGCTCACCGGGGGACAGACTTAACTATGGCTACACCTTC CASSPGDRLNYGYTF
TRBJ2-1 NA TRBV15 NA TGTGCCACCAGCAGGAGTCAAGACTCCTACAATGAGCAGTTCTTC CATSRSQDSYNEQFF
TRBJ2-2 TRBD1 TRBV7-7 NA TGTGCCAGCAGCTCCGGACAGGGAAACACCGGGGAGCTGTTTTTT CASSSGQGNTGELFF
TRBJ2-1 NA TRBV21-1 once TGTGCCAGCAGCAAAGTCTTGGGGCGCGATCCCAATGAGCAGTTCTTC CASSKVLGRDPNEQFF
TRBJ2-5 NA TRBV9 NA TGTGCCAGCAGCGTAGCCACAGGGAATTCGGAGACCCAGTACTTC CASSVATGNSETQYF
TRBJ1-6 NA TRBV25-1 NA TGTGCCAGCAGTGAGGTCGGGTCACCCCTCCACTTT CASSEVGSPLHF